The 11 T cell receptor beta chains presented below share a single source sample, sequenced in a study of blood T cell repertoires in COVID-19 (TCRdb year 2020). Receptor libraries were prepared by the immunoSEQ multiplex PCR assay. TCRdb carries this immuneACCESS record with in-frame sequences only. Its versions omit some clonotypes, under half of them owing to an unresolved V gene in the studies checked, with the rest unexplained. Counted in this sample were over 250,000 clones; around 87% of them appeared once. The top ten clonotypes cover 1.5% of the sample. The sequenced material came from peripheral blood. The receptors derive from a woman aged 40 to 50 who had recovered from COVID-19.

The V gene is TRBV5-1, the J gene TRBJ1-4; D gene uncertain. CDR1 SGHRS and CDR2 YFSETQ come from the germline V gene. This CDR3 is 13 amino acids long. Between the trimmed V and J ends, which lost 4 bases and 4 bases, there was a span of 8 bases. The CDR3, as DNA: TGCGCCAGCAGCATAGCAAATAATGAAAAACTGTTTTTT. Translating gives CASSIANNEKLFF.

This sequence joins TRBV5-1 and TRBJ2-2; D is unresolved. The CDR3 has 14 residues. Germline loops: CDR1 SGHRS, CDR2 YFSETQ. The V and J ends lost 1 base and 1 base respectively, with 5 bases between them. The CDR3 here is CASSLRVNTGELFF. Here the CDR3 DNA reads TGCGCCAGCAGCTTGCGGGTGAACACCGGGGAGCTGTTTTTT.

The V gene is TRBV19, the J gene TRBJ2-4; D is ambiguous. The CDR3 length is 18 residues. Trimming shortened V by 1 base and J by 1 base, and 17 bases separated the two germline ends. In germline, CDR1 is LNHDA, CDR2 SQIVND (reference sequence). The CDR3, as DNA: TGTGCCAGTAGTATAGGGTGGAGAGCTCAACGGGCCAAAAACATTCAGTACTTC. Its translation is CASSIGWRAQRAKNIQYF.

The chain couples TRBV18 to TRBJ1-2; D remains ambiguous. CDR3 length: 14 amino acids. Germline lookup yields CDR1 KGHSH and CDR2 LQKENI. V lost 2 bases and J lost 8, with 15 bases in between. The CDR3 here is CASSPSEDFGGYTF. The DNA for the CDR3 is TGTGCCAGCTCACCAAGTGAGGATTTCGGAGGCTACACCTTC.

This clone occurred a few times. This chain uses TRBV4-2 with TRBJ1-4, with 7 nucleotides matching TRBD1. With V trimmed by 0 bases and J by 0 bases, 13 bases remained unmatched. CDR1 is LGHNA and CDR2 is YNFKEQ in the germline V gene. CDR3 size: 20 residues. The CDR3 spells CASSQEILTGLDATNEKLFF. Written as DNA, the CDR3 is TGTGCCAGCAGCCAAGAGATCCTGACAGGGTTAGATGCAACTAATGAAAAACTGTTTTTT.

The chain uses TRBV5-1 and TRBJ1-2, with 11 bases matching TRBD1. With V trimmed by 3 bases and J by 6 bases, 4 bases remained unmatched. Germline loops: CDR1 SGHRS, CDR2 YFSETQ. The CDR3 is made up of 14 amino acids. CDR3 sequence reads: CASSWTGGPNGYTF. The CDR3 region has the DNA TGCGCCAGCAGCTGGACAGGGGGCCCGAATGGCTACACCTTC.

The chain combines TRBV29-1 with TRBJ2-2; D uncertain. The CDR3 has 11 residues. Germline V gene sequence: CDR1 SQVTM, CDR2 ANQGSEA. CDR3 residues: CSGLYTGELFF. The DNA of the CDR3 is TGCAGTGGGCTCTACACCGGGGAGCTGTTTTTT.

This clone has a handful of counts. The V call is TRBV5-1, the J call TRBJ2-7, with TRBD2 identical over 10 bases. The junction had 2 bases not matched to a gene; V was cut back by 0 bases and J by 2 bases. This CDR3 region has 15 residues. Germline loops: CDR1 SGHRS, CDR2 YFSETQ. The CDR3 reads CASSLGTSGPYEQYF. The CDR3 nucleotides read TGCGCCAGCAGCTTGGGGACTAGCGGACCCTACGAGCAGTACTTC.

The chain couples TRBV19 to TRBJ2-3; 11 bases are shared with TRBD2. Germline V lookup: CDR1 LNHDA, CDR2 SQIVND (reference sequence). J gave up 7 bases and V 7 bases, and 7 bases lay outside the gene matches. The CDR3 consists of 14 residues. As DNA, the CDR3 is TGTGCCAGTACATTAGCGGGGGGGCCGAATACGCAGTATTTT. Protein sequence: CASTLAGGPNTQYF.

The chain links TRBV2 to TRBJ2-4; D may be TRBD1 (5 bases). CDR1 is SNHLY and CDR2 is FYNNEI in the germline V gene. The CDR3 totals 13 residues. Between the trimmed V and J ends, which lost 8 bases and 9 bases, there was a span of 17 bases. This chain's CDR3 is CASRAQGGAIQYF. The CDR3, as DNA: TGTGCCAGCCGTGCGCAGGGTGGGGCCATTCAGTACTTC.

The CDR3 DNA reads as TGCGCCAGCAGCCCTATTCACTCTGGAAACACCATATATTTT. It is translated as CASSPIHSGNTIYF. This chain uses TRBV4-1 with TRBJ1-3, with D unclear. The ends were cut back, 4 bases at V and 0 bases at J, with 7 bases in the middle. CDR1 is MGHRA and CDR2 is YSYEKL in the germline V gene. The CDR3 runs to 14 residues.